Each of the 10 T cell receptor beta chains below was sequenced from the same sample in a study of human T cells and chemical hapten exposure. In TCRdb, the RACE reads were re-called with MiXCR into one record per CDR3 protein. The sample lists about 46,000 distinct CDR3 sequences; about 3.9% were seen once. The time point was: healthy volunteer bleed at 2 weeks. Whole blood, unfractionated, served as the material for total RNA extraction. Sequenced: whole blood. The receptors were gathered from a female donor in good health. Some clones in this sample may be carry-over from other donors' samples.

This clonotype was recorded many times. J is TRBJ1-1 and V is TRBV5-1; no definite D call. The CDR3 sequence is 14 residues long. Per the germline V gene, CDR1 is SGHRS and CDR2 is YFSETQ. V was clipped by 4 bases and J by 0 bases, with 10 bases between them. The CDR3 nucleotides read TGCGCCAGCAGCGTCGCCCGAATGAACACTGAAGCTTTCTTT. Encoded protein: CASSVARMNTEAFF.

This clonotype occurred many times. The genes are TRBV29-1 and TRBJ2-3; 10 bases are a match to TRBD2. Germline V gene sequence: CDR1 SQVTM, CDR2 ANQGSEA. V dropped 5 bases and J dropped 3; count of bases not matched to a gene: 17. There are 18 residues in the CDR3. DNA for the CDR3: TGCAGCGTTTGGGGTCTAGCGGGGGAGATCGGGGGTACAGATACGCAGTATTTT. Translating gives CSVWGLAGEIGGTDTQYF.

In this sample, this clonotype turned up many times. The V and J genes are TRBV5-1 and TRBJ1-6; TRBD1 is a possible D gene (5 bases). Trimming left V 4 bases short and J 6 bases short, with 11 bases between. This CDR3 spans 14 amino acids. Germline V gives CDR1 SGHRS, CDR2 YFSETQ. The CDR3 loop reads CASSHRQTNSPLHF. The CDR3 nucleotides read TGCGCCAGCAGCCATCGACAGACTAATTCACCCCTCCACTTT.

This clonotype has just a few counts. The chain employs TRBV18 and TRBJ2-3; possibly TRBD1 for D (6 bases). The germline CDR1 and CDR2 sequences are KGHSH and LQKENI. The V gene lost 4 bases and the J gene lost 2 bases, with 13 bases spanning the gap. The CDR3 covers 15 residues. CDR3 residues: CASSREGVHTDTQYF. CDR3 DNA: TGTGCCAGCTCACGAGAGGGGGTCCACACAGATACGCAGTATTTT.

This clonotype was detected many times. The rearrangement joins TRBV5-1 to TRBJ2-1; D is unclear. The ends were cut back, 0 bases at V and 7 bases at J, with 14 bases in the middle. CDR1 and CDR2 (germline): SGHRS, YFSETQ. CDR3 length equals 15 residues. DNA of the CDR3: TGCGCCAGCAGCTTGGAGGCTAGACCTGGGAATGAGCAGTTCTTC. Amino acid sequence: CASSLEARPGNEQFF. The full variable domain, in which reference TRBV5-1 and TRBJ2-1 provide the parts outside the CDR3, is KAGVTQTPRYLIKTRGQQVTLSCSPISGHRSVSWYQQTPGQGLQFLFEYFSETQRNKGNFPGRFSGRQFSNSRSEMNVSTLELGDSALYLCASSLEARPGNEQFFGPGTRLTVL.

This clonotype occurred many times. This sequence joins TRBV11-3 and TRBJ2-3, with unresolved D. Trimming cost V 2 bases and J 4 bases, with 7 bases left between them. Germline assignment: CDR1 SGHNT and CDR2 YENEEA. There are 13 residues in the CDR3. CDR3 in DNA: TGTGCCAGCAGCTTACTAGAAGCAGATACGCAGTATTTT. Its translation: CASSLLEADTQYF.

This clonotype showed up many times. The V call is TRBV6-6, the J call TRBJ1-2, with 7 bases fitting TRBD1. The CDR3 sequence is 14 residues long. Germline CDR1 is MNHNY and CDR2 is SVGAGI (reference sequence). Trimming at V came to 5 bases and at J to 4 bases, leaving 7 bases not matched to a gene. The CDR3 region is CASSPGTVLYGYTF. CDR3 nucleotides: TGTGCCAGCAGTCCAGGGACAGTCCTCTATGGCTACACCTTC.

Concerning this clonotype itself: A much larger clone lies one base from this, so it may be a read error. The chain is built from TRBV12-3 or TRBV12-4 and TRBJ1-1, with no clear D. The CDR3 runs 13 residues. This chain's CDR3 is CASSLGPNTEGFF. The CDR3 DNA is TGTGCCAGCAGTTTAGGGCCGAACACTGAAGGTTTCTTT.

This clonotype was seen ten or more times. This chain links TRBV12-3 or TRBV12-4 with TRBJ2-2; TRBD1 is a possible D gene (6 bases). The CDR3 totals 16 residues. The V and J ends lost 7 bases and 4 bases respectively, with 19 bases between them. CDR3 bases: TGTGCCAGCATCGAGGCCCCAGGGACACCCACCGGGGAGCTGTTTTTT. Translated, it gives CASIEAPGTPTGELFF.

This clonotype showed up many times. The genes are TRBV12-3 or TRBV12-4 and TRBJ2-3, with D tentatively TRBD2 (5 bases). The ends were cut back, 5 bases at V and 3 bases at J, with 9 bases in the middle. The CDR3 has 13 residues. CDR3 nucleotides: TGTGCCAGCAGTCCGGGAAGAACAGATACGCAGTATTTT. Its protein product is CASSPGRTDTQYF.